A single T cell receptor beta chain is shown here with its context. Its target is unknown. The data were obtained in a study of cytomegalovirus exposure and HLA in healthy donors. Study background: In a previous analysis, 117 million unique TCR beta sequences were found from 150 million to 200 million T cells. Study-level results: With high specificity and sensitivity, the classifier reportedly diagnosed cytomegalovirus status.

CDR1 and CDR2 from the germline V gene are SGHAT and FQNNGV. The CDR3 spans 16 residues. Trimming shortened V by 0 bases and J by 1 base, and 12 bases separated the two germline ends. Regarding donors, all were healthy bone marrow donors. With 60 Vbeta and 13 Jbeta primers, the PCR was carried out. Original handling: Later, tens of millions of unique TCR beta chains were counted in an analysis, and 10 million to 12 million of them were shared. The assay was immunoSEQ multiplex PCR, and TCRdb's table has in-frame clones only and misses some. The DNA gave D and trimming, while V, J and clone size come from that table. The sample carries about 150,000 clones, 65% to 85% recorded once.

The V gene is TRBV11-2, the J gene TRBJ1-1; TRBD1 is a possible D gene (5 bases). The sample was PBMCs. The clonotype comes from a male donor in good health and CMV-seronegative. The CDR3 nucleotides are TGTGCCAGCAGCTTAGAGTACTACAGGACGAACACTGAAGCTTTCTTT. This sequence encodes CASSLEYYRTNTEAFF.